This T cell receptor (beta chain) was sequenced in a study of blood T cell repertoires in COVID-19 (dated by TCRdb to the early 2020s). Study-wide context: Samples from collaborators originated in the United States, Italy and Spain and spanned both the acute and convalescent phases of COVID-19. The prospective study material was composed of cDNA or gDNA derived from T cells, B-cell-depleted T cells, or PBMCs. Subjects who had been exposed to COVID-19, were actively infected with it, or had recovered from it provided the deeply sampled blood TCRbeta repertoires that made up the dataset. The repertoires were released in a freely available public database meant as a resource for research on the immune response to SARS-CoV-2. Samples were obtained from the ongoing ImmuneRACE study (first 160 participants) and from 1,254 subjects provided by 6 global collaborators. The sample metadata nearly always contained a de-identified subject ID, COVID-19 status, age in years and sex. HLA class I and class II types, where available, came from metadata supplied by the sample provider rather than from assay-based typing.

Here is what the overall study found, with its caveats: The amount of clinical and demographic metadata varied by source and participant and was provided uncurated.

Whole blood was collected in K2EDTA tubes by collaborating institutions according to the institutions' own protocols. Collaborator samples were shipped for TCRbeta analysis as frozen whole blood, isolated PBMCs, or DNA extracted from either sample type. TCRbeta CDR3 regions were amplified from genomic DNA using the immunoSEQ Assay, a bias-controlled multiplex PCR. On the authors' methods: Nucleated cell counts per sample were estimated from amplification of reference gene primers within the assay. To quantify the absolute abundance of each unique TCRbeta CDR3 rearrangement, sequence reads were collapsed and filtered. For each sample, productive Simpson clonality was calculated as the square root of Simpson's diversity index over productive rearrangements. TCRdb carries this immuneACCESS record with in-frame sequences only. Its versions omit some clonotypes, under half of them owing to an unresolved V gene in the studies checked, with the rest unexplained. The DNA was the basis for D and trimming; V, J and clone size are from that table. The sample records 210,000 or so clones, about 92% of which are singletons. The ten largest clones take up around 1.2% of the sample.

Details on this clone: Its antigen is currently not known. Base qualities are not recorded, but no much larger clone differs from it by a single base.

The sequence was obtained from a man between 25 and 39 years old with acute or convalescent COVID-19. Sequences were obtained from peripheral blood.

The DNA sequence reads TGCGCCACCATGGACAGAAACACAGATACGCAGTATTTT. Translated, this gives CATMDRNTDTQYF. This sequence uses TRBV4-1 and TRBJ2-3, with TRBD1 as a weak D call on 6 bases. There are 13 amino acids in the CDR3, from cysteine to phenylalanine inclusive. Solely the CDR3 DNA is kept, with 39 bases framed from the first base. From a lookup of the germline V gene, CDR1 and CDR2 are MGHRA and YSYEKL. Relative to germline, V is 10 bases shorter and J is 2 bases shorter, with 13 bases between their ends.